This T cell receptor (beta chain) is drawn from a study of type 1 and type 2 diabetes patients. Whole-study context: Donors were type 1 diabetes, type 2 diabetes, or nondiabetic controls. A total of around 18 million paired-end reads came from the whole study.

The germline V and J ends were trimmed by 0 bases and 3 bases, with 17 bases remaining between them. The V gene's germline CDR1 is GTSNPN and CDR2 SVGIG (reference sequence). There are 17 residues in the CDR3. The PCR template was genomic DNA. The TCR beta CDR3 region was amplified using 30 forward and 13 reverse primers. A single record per CDR3 protein comes from TCRdb applying MiXCR to the multiplex PCR reads. Of about 270,000 distinct CDR3 sequences detected, roughly 50% appear once; the ten largest clones hold roughly an eighth. Donors had no other autoimmune disease or infection in four weeks. The rearrangement links TRBV30 to TRBJ1-4; perhaps TRBD1 as D (5 bases). The TCR was taken from a young man with type 2 diabetes. Sequencing was done on a sample of peripheral blood mononuclear cells (PBMCs). The CDR3 DNA reads TGTGCCTGGAGTGTGTCCAGAACTCAGGGCCCTAATGAAAAACTGTTTTTT. It encodes CAWSVSRTQGPNEKLFF.